This TCR beta chain was recorded in a study of control samples from healthy donors and cancer patients. Only in-frame clones appear in the TCRdb table, and some are missing; sequencing was by immunoSEQ multiplex PCR. The sample has about 130,000 clones; 90% are singletons. The CDR3 has 14 amino acids. The V gene's germline CDR1 is ENHRY and CDR2 SYGVKD. V was pared by 8 bases and J by 4 bases, with 9 bases of the junction left unmatched. The sequenced material came from blood. The genes are TRBV10-3 and TRBJ2-3; 7 bases are a match to TRBD2. This TCR came from a man aged 40-50 years in good health. CDR3 sequence reads: CAIWGGVDADTQYF. CDR3 bases: TGTGCCATCTGGGGGGGGGTCGATGCAGATACGCAGTATTTT.